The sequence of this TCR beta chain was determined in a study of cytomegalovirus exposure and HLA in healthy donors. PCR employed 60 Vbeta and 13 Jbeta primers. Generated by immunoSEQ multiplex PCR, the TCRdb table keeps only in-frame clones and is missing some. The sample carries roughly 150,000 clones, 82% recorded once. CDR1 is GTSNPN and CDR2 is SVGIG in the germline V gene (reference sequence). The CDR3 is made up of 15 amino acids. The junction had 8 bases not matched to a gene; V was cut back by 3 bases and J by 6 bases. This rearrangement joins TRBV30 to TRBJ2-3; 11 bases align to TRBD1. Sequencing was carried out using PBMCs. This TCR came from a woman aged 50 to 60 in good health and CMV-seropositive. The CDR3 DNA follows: TGTGCCTGGAGCGAAGGACAGGGGGCATCGGATACGCAGTATTTT. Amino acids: CAWSEGQGASDTQYF.